This T cell receptor beta chain was profiled in a study of blood T cells in healthy people across ages. Overall study results and limits: PBMCs went unsorted, and a conclusive naive versus antigen-experienced comparison was therefore prevented.

Losses at the gene ends were 4 bases for V and 1 base for J; bases not matched to a gene: 10. CDR1 and CDR2 (germline): LGHNA, YNFKEQ. The CDR3 spans 16 residues. Details on this clonotype: The antigen is not known.

It was with a sample-barcoded 5' primer and a J-beta primer mix that a second PCR of roughly 7 to 12 cycles was run. With 12 random nucleotides, a template-switch adaptor tagged each individual cDNA molecule. Via MiXCR, TCRdb re-called the 5' RACE reads, giving one row per CDR3 protein. The table has 910,000 or so distinct CDR3 sequences, roughly 50% seen once. The receptor was derived from a woman in her sixties or seventies in good health. Source material: blood. The chain couples TRBV4-2 to TRBJ2-7; 7 bases map to TRBD2. The CDR3 coding sequence is TGTGCCAGCAGCCCCCAGACGGCTAGCGGTTCCTACGAGCAGTACTTC. It encodes CASSPQTASGSYEQYF.